The 27 T cell receptor beta chains below come from one sample, sequenced in a study of blood T cell repertoires in COVID-19. Clones were sequenced by immunoSEQ multiplex PCR, and TCRdb holds only the in-frame ones, with some missing. The top ten hold about 7.7% of the sample, which has about 170,000 clones, 82% seen once. Sequencing was carried out using peripheral blood. These receptors were obtained from a woman aged 40 to 50 with COVID-19, enrolled during active disease.

The genes are TRBV20-1 and TRBJ1-1; D gene ambiguous. Looked up from germline, CDR1 is DFQATT and CDR2 is SNEGSKA (reference sequence). The CDR3 is made up of 11 amino acids. The V gene lost 6 bases and the J gene lost 4 bases, with 9 bases spanning the gap. For the CDR3, the DNA is TGCAGTGCAGGCCGGGGCACTGAAGCTTTCTTT. This translates into CSAGRGTEAFF.

This clone was seen only a few times. This chain uses TRBV7-9 with TRBJ2-7, with 8 bases matching TRBD2. V dropped 6 bases and J dropped 0; count of bases not matched to a gene: 7. Germline CDR1 and CDR2: SEHNR and FQNEAQ (reference sequence). The CDR3 consists of 15 residues. The CDR3 spells CASRPREANSYEQYF. The CDR3 DNA is TGTGCCAGCAGACCGCGGGAGGCCAACTCCTACGAGCAGTACTTC.

CDR3 region: CASSQDKYEQYF. The CDR3, as DNA: TGTGCCAGCAGCCAGGACAAATACGAGCAGTACTTC. This sequence joins TRBV3-1 (or the pseudogene TRBV3-2) and TRBJ2-7; D is possibly TRBD1 (5 bases). V was shortened by 3 bases and J by 4 bases, with 7 bases between the two germline ends. This CDR3 contains 12 residues. Germline V gene lookup returns CDR1 LGHDT and CDR2 YNNKEL (reference sequence).

The chain is built from TRBV3-1 (or the pseudogene TRBV3-2) and TRBJ1-3, with TRBD1 matching over 10 bases. Germline V gene sequence: CDR1 LGHDT, CDR2 YNNKEL (reference sequence). CDR3 length equals 15 residues. Trimming cost V 1 base and J 4 bases; bases outside gene matches: 1. Written as DNA, the CDR3 is TGTGCCAGCAGCCAAGGGGACAGGGGAGGAAACACCATATATTTT. This sequence encodes CASSQGDRGGNTIYF.

The rearrangement links TRBV24-1 to TRBJ2-7; maybe TRBD2 (6 bases). CDR3 length: 17 amino acids. Trimming took off 0 bases at V and 6 bases at J, with 20 bases between the two ends. The V gene's germline CDR1 is KGHDR and CDR2 SFDVKD. The DNA of the CDR3 is TGTGCCACCAGTGATTTGGTTAAGACTAGGGTTCGCGCCGAGCAGTACGTC. Its translation is CATSDLVKTRVRAEQYV.

V is TRBV6-5 and J is TRBJ2-2; 9 nucleotides align to TRBD1. Germline CDR1 MNHEY, CDR2 SVGAGI. V gave up 6 bases and J gave up 6 bases; unmatched junction bases: 11. The CDR3 is 16 amino acids. CDR3 amino acids: CASSYAGTGSSGELFF. The CDR3 region has the DNA TGTGCCAGCAGCTACGCCGGGACAGGGAGTTCCGGGGAGCTGTTTTTT.

This clone occurred once. This chain connects TRBV21-1 to TRBJ1-5; TRBD1 was called by the table and not checked on the DNA. TRBV21-1 is described as a pseudogene. The CDR3 extends over 16 amino acids. Here the CDR3 reads CASSKEADRVSQPQHF. CDR3 nucleotide sequence: TGTGCCAGCAGCAAAGAAGCGGACAGGGTTTCTCAGCCCCAGCATTTT.

The CDR3 loop is CASSLSGVVYEQYF. In DNA form, the CDR3 reads TGTGCCAGCAGCTTATCGGGAGTAGTTTACGAGCAGTACTTC. The genes are TRBV11-2 and TRBJ2-7; D might be TRBD2 (6 bases). This CDR3 region has 14 residues. The germline V and J ends were trimmed by 2 bases and 4 bases, with 12 bases remaining between them. Looked up from germline, CDR1 is SGHAT and CDR2 is FQNNGV.

This clone was counted a single time. This chain connects TRBV30 to TRBJ1-1; D gene uncertain. V was pared by 1 base and J by 5 bases, with 14 bases between. The CDR3 is made up of 14 amino acids. Germline V gives CDR1 GTSNPN, CDR2 SVGIG (reference sequence). CDR3 protein: CAWSAGLSRTEAFF. CDR3 coding DNA: TGTGCCTGGAGTGCCGGGTTGAGTAGGACTGAAGCTTTCTTT.

The genes are TRBV28 and TRBJ2-2, with no clear D. V was cut by 5 bases and J by 2 bases, with 15 bases left in between. This CDR3 comprises 16 residues. Looked up from germline, CDR1 is MDHEN and CDR2 is SYDVKM. DNA for the CDR3: TGTGCCAGCAGTACCTACTCAAATAGAAACACCGGGGAGCTGTTTTTT. It translates to CASSTYSNRNTGELFF.

J is TRBJ2-1 and V is TRBV24-1, with D possibly being TRBD1 (6 bases). V shed 10 bases and J shed 4 bases, with 13 bases lying between them. The V gene's germline CDR1 is KGHDR and CDR2 SFDVKD. This CDR3 has 13 residues. The CDR3 region has the DNA TGTGCCACAGGGGGTTCAGGATACAATGAGCAGTTCTTC. This encodes CATGGSGYNEQFF.

This chain links TRBV18 with TRBJ2-5; possibly TRBD1 for D (5 bases). There are 15 residues in the CDR3. The V end was cut by 4 bases, the J end by 2 bases, with 14 bases between. Germline CDR1 reads KGHSH; CDR2 reads LQKENI. The DNA of the CDR3 is TGTGCCAGCTCACGTAGGGGCGACAATCAAGAGACCCAGTACTTC. This translates into CASSRRGDNQETQYF. The full variable domain, its missing parts supplied by reference TRBV18 and TRBJ2-5, is NAGVMQNPRHLVRRRGQEARLRCSPMKGHSHVYWYRQLPEEGLKFMVYLQKENIIDESGMPKERFSAEFPKEGPSILRIQQVVRGDSAAYFCASSRRGDNQETQYFGPGTRLLVL.

This chain joins TRBV5-4 and TRBJ2-5, with D possibly matching TRBD1 (5 bases). The germline V gene encodes CDR1 SGHNT and CDR2 YYREEE (reference sequence). This CDR3 is built from 15 residues. Trimming took off 2 bases at V and 1 base at J, with 12 bases between the two ends. The CDR3 region is CASSLRQSGQETQYF. The CDR3 bases are TGTGCCAGCAGCTTAAGACAGAGTGGCCAAGAGACCCAGTACTTC.

This clone was recorded once. V is TRBV19 and J is TRBJ2-2; maybe TRBD1 (5 bases). Germline CDR1 and CDR2: LNHDA and SQIVND (reference sequence). This CDR3 contains 13 residues. V was pared by 6 bases and J by 6 bases, with 11 bases between. CDR3 in amino acids: CASRNQGPGELFF. DNA of the CDR3: TGTGCCAGTAGGAATCAGGGCCCCGGGGAGCTGTTTTTT.

This clone was seen only a few times. The chain carries TRBV30 and TRBJ2-1; D is possibly TRBD2 (6 bases). Germline CDR1 reads GTSNPN; CDR2 reads SVGIG (reference sequence). V was clipped by 0 bases and J by 12 bases, with 12 bases between them. The CDR3 is made up of 12 amino acids. Here the CDR3 reads CAWSVSTSRQFF. CDR3 in DNA: TGTGCCTGGAGTGTATCAACTAGCAGGCAGTTCTTC.

This chain joins TRBV11-2 and TRBJ2-7; 9 nucleotides agree with TRBD2. Germline-derived CDR1 and CDR2 are SGHAT and FQNNGV. This CDR3 is 15 amino acids long. Unmatched junction bases numbered 8, after V lost 6 bases and J lost 2 bases. In DNA form, the CDR3 reads TGTGCCAGCAGTTTTGAGCGGGGGGCAGCCTACGAGCAGTACGTC. It translates to CASSFERGAAYEQYV.

The chain joins TRBV6-5 to TRBJ2-1; the D gene is possibly TRBD1 (6 bases). Germline CDR1 and CDR2: MNHEY and SVGAGI. V gave up 4 bases and J gave up 12 bases, with 16 bases separating them. The CDR3 runs 13 residues. CDR3: CASSFSGVAWQFF. The CDR3 bases are TGTGCCAGCAGTTTTTCAGGGGTAGCTTGGCAGTTCTTC.

The gene calls are TRBV6-2 or TRBV6-3 and TRBJ1-1, with D perhaps matching TRBD1 (5 bases). Deletions cut 6 bases from V and 1 base from J, with 12 bases between. This CDR3 has 14 residues. Germline CDR1 and CDR2: MNHEY and SVGEGT. The CDR3 reads CASRYPDRNTEAFF. CDR3 nucleotides: TGTGCCAGCAGATACCCTGACAGGAACACTGAAGCTTTCTTT.

V gene TRBV13 combines with J gene TRBJ1-2, with 10 bases fitting TRBD1. The CDR3 is 16 residues long. V was pared by 5 bases and J by 4 bases, with 10 bases of the junction left unmatched. Per germline, CDR1 PRHDT and CDR2 FYEKMQ (reference sequence). CDR3 sequence: CASSPSPTGGRYGYTF. Here the CDR3 DNA reads TGTGCCAGCAGCCCATCTCCGACAGGGGGCCGCTATGGCTACACCTTC.

J is TRBJ2-1 and V is TRBV6-5; 11 bases are a match to TRBD2. This CDR3 contains 16 residues. From germline, CDR1 is MNHEY and CDR2 SVGAGI. J was trimmed by 8 bases and V by 0 bases; bases with no gene match: 6. This CDR3 reads CASSYSSGGVVDEQFF. The CDR3 nucleotides read TGTGCCAGCAGTTACTCTAGCGGGGGGGTTGTCGATGAGCAGTTCTTC.

The V gene is TRBV30, the J gene TRBJ1-3; TRBD1 is a possible D gene (5 bases). V dropped 1 base and J dropped 0 bases, with 10 bases sitting between them. The CDR3 covers 15 residues. Per the germline V gene, CDR1 is GTSNPN and CDR2 is SVGIG (reference sequence). CDR3 protein: CAWSALDSSGNTIYF. The CDR3 nucleotides are TGTGCCTGGAGTGCCTTAGACAGCTCTGGAAACACCATATATTTT.

J is TRBJ1-2 and V is TRBV2; tentatively, D is TRBD1 (5 bases). V was pared by 10 bases and J by 1 base, with 22 bases between. This CDR3 contains 16 residues. Germline values: CDR1 SNHLY, CDR2 FYNNEI. DNA for the CDR3: TGTGCCACCCGCGGGGCAGGGACGGTCAGTAACTATGGCTACACCTTC. Translated, it gives CATRGAGTVSNYGYTF.

The V and J genes are TRBV5-1 and TRBJ2-5, with 7 bases fitting TRBD1. The CDR3 runs to 13 residues. From germline, CDR1 is SGHRS and CDR2 YFSETQ. Losses at the gene ends were 6 bases for V and 5 bases for J; bases not matched to a gene: 7. CDR3 sequence: CASNDRVEETQYF. In nucleotides, the CDR3 is TGCGCCAGCAACGACAGGGTAGAGGAGACCCAGTACTTC.

V gene TRBV6-5 combines with J gene TRBJ2-1; D is uncertain. Germline lookup yields CDR1 MNHEY and CDR2 SVGAGI. The germline V and J ends were trimmed by 9 bases and 9 bases, with 21 bases remaining between them. This CDR3 has 14 residues. The DNA for the CDR3 is TGTGCCAGTAAAAACCGCCCGAGTAGTAGTGAGCAGTTCTTC. The encoded protein is CASKNRPSSSEQFF.

The J gene is TRBJ2-7, the V gene TRBV30, with 7 bases matching TRBD1. From germline, CDR1 is GTSNPN and CDR2 SVGIG (reference sequence). Germline trimming cut 4 bases from V and 1 base from J; bases unmatched to any gene: 16. The CDR3 is made up of 17 amino acids. The CDR3 DNA reads TGTGCCTGGACCGAATATCCACGGGACAGTCCTTCCTACGAGCAGTACTTC. Encoded protein: CAWTEYPRDSPSYEQYF.

V and J are TRBV7-2 and TRBJ2-7; D may be TRBD2 (5 bases). Trimming pared 5 bases from V and 2 bases from J, leaving 19 bases between. The germline CDR1 and CDR2 sequences are SGHTA and FQGNSA. The CDR3 extends over 16 amino acids. CDR3 in amino acids: CASSQDLGLRAYEQYF. CDR3 in DNA: TGTGCCAGCAGCCAGGACTTGGGGTTGAGGGCCTACGAGCAGTACTTC. Drawing the rest from reference TRBV7-2 and TRBJ2-7, the complete variable domain is GAGVSQSPSNKVTEKGKDVELRCDPISGHTALYWYRQSLGQGLEFLIYFQGNSAPDKSGLPSDRFSAERTGGSVSTLTIQRTQQEDSAVYLCASSQDLGLRAYEQYFGPGTRLTVT.

V and J are TRBV5-3 and TRBJ1-1, with a tentative D call TRBD1 (6 bases). TRBV5-3 carries the ORF label, with uncertain function. Trimming stripped 3 bases from V and 5 bases from J, with 20 bases between. This CDR3 has 16 amino acids. Here the CDR3 reads CARSSGLVGAETEAFF. The CDR3 DNA reads as TGTGCCAGAAGCTCGGGCTTAGTGGGGGCGGAAACTGAAGCTTTCTTT.